One TCR beta chain is described in this entry. The source of the sample is a study of blood T cell repertoires in COVID-19. Study at large: Samples representing acute and convalescent COVID-19 were sourced from the United States, Italy and Spain.

V lost 3 bases and J lost 6; bases outside the gene matches: 5. The CDR3 length is 14 residues. Per germline, CDR1 SGHRS and CDR2 YFSETQ. Original methodology: Amplification of reference gene primers provided the estimated nucleated cell counts. Measured with immunoSEQ multiplex PCR; TCRdb has only the in-frame clones, and not every one. The V and J calls and clone size were taken over from that table, and D and trimming were inferred from the DNA. The table has a few hundred thousand clones, roughly 86% seen once. This chain uses TRBV5-1 with TRBJ2-2; 7 nucleotides align to TRBD2. Sequencing input: peripheral blood. The sequence was obtained from a woman between 25 and 40 years old with COVID-19, enrolled during active disease. The CDR3 sequence is CASSSAGIPGELFF. In nucleotides, the CDR3 is TGCGCCAGCAGCTCAGCGGGGATTCCCGGGGAGCTGTTTTTT. Based on the CDR3 plus reference TRBV5-1 and TRBJ2-2, the full variable domain is KAGVTQTPRYLIKTRGQQVTLSCSPISGHRSVSWYQQTPGQGLQFLFEYFSETQRNKGNFPGRFSGRQFSNSRSEMNVSTLELGDSALYLCASSSAGIPGELFFGEGSRLTVL.